This T cell receptor beta chain was sequenced in a study of blood T cell repertoires in COVID-19. This table comes from immunoSEQ multiplex PCR, and its TCRdb copy is limited to in-frame clones, with some not included. The table shows roughly 250,000 clones, with around 88% occurring only once. V was shortened by 2 bases and J by 8 bases, with 18 bases between the two germline ends. Germline loops: CDR1 MDHEN, CDR2 SYDVKM. The CDR3 consists of 15 residues. The chain carries TRBV28 and TRBJ1-2, with D unclear. What was sequenced was peripheral blood. The receptor comes from a man aged 25 to 45 with acute or convalescent COVID-19. The CDR3 DNA is TGTGCCAGCAGTTTACCTCTCAGACTAAGTAGCGGCTACACCTTC. It codes for CASSLPLRLSSGYTF.